The sequence of this TCR beta chain was determined in a study of blood T cell repertoires in COVID-19. About the study: PBMCs, B-cell-depleted T cells, or T cells provided the cDNA or gDNA that made up the material.

Original processing notes: Researchers report that nucleated cell counts were estimated from reference gene primer amplification. Some clones are missing from TCRdb's copy, which holds only in-frame ones; the method was immunoSEQ multiplex PCR. The DNA was the basis for D and trimming; V, J and clone size are from that table. The sample shows approximately 94,000 clones, around four fifths of them seen only once. This CDR3 contains 14 residues. The J segment lost 6 bases and the V segment lost 7 bases, leaving 7 bases of the junction unmatched. Germline V gene sequence: CDR1 ENHRY, CDR2 SYGVKD. The sequence was collected from a man over 45 with active or convalescent COVID-19. The chain uses TRBV10-3 and TRBJ2-2; 8 nucleotides line up with TRBD1. The sample comprised peripheral blood. The CDR3 loop reads CAIKRTGTAGELFF. As DNA, the CDR3 is TGTGCCATCAAACGGACAGGGACGGCCGGGGAGCTGTTTTTT.